Listed here are 5 T cell receptor beta chains from one sample, sequenced in a study of cytomegalovirus exposure and HLA in healthy donors. Vbeta (60) and Jbeta (13) primers were used in the PCR. Sequenced by immunoSEQ multiplex PCR; TCRdb stores in-frame clones only, minus some. The sample gives 75,000 to 90,000 clones, 65% to 80% of which show up once; about an eighth is in the top ten. Sequencing was performed on PBMCs. The receptors were gathered from a human donor in good health.

This sequence joins TRBV7-2 and TRBJ1-1; tentatively, D is TRBD1 (5 bases). V was shortened by 2 bases and J by 4 bases, with 14 bases between the two germline ends. The V gene's germline CDR1 is SGHTA and CDR2 FQGNSA. The CDR3 covers 15 residues. CDR3 DNA: TGTGCCAGCAGCTTAACTCCCGGGGGGAGCACTGAAGCTTTCTTT. Translating it yields CASSLTPGGSTEAFF. The entire variable domain, with the rest obtained from reference TRBV7-2 and TRBJ1-1, is as follows: GAGVSQSPSNKVTEKGKDVELRCDPISGHTALYWYRQSLGQGLEFLIYFQGNSAPDKSGLPSDRFSAERTGGSVSTLTIQRTQQEDSAVYLCASSLTPGGSTEAFFGQGTRLTVV.

The chain carries TRBV29-1 and TRBJ2-7; 7 bases line up with TRBD2. Germline V gives CDR1 SQVTM, CDR2 ANQGSEA. The length of the CDR3 is 13 residues. V lost 4 bases and J lost 3; bases outside the gene matches: 6. This chain's CDR3 is CSVGNGEGYEQYF. CDR3 nucleotides: TGCAGCGTTGGAAACGGGGAGGGCTACGAGCAGTACTTC.

CDR3 bases: TGCAGTGCTAGAGAGAGGTGTGAAGCTTTCTTT. Its translation: CSARERCEAFF. V is TRBV20-1 and J is TRBJ1-1; D is unclear. The V and J ends lost 0 bases and 7 bases respectively, with 6 bases between them. The CDR3 contains 11 residues. Per germline, CDR1 DFQATT and CDR2 SNEGSKA (reference sequence).

This clone was found a few times. The chain joins TRBV27 to TRBJ2-1; D not certain. CDR1 MNHEY and CDR2 SMNVEV come from the germline V gene (reference sequence). With 5 bases removed from V and 7 bases from J, the gap between germline ends came to 3 bases. CDR3 size: 10 residues. The CDR3 coding sequence is TGTGCCAGCAGTCCAAATGAGCAGTTCTTC. This gives the protein CASSPNEQFF.

This clone was found once. The chain uses TRBV9 and TRBJ1-1; no firm D call. This CDR3 comprises 16 residues. V was cut by 4 bases and J by 0 bases, with 16 bases left in between. CDR1 and CDR2 (germline): SGDLS, YYNGEE. The chain's CDR3 is CASSSNSRSLNTEAFF. The CDR3 DNA sequence: TGTGCCAGCAGCTCAAACTCGAGGAGCCTGAACACTGAAGCTTTCTTT.